One T cell receptor (beta chain) is described in this entry. The antigen remains unidentified. TCRdb analysed the RT-PCR reads with MiXCR anew, one entry per CDR3 protein. Of roughly 650,000 distinct CDR3 sequences listed, 14% are singletons. The record originates from a study of response to subunit inactivated influenza vaccine. Study-wide points: It was suggested by the authors that few new T cells are recruited by each seasonal influenza vaccination.

The CDR3 runs 13 residues. Per the germline V gene, CDR1 is ENHRY and CDR2 is SYGVKD. V lost 4 bases and J lost 7; bases outside the gene matches: 6. Sequences were derived from PBMCs from blood, sampled around 14 days before vaccination. The sequence derives from a man in his fifties or sixties who received an inactivated influenza vaccine. This rearrangement joins TRBV10-3 to TRBJ1-1, with 7 bases that match TRBD1. The CDR3 DNA reads TGTGCCATCAGTGTTGGGACAGTGAATGAAGCTTTCTTT. Amino acids: CAISVGTVNEAFF.